The 30 T cell receptor beta chains below were found in one sample sequenced in a study of blood T cell repertoires in COVID-19. Some clones are missing from TCRdb's copy, which holds only in-frame ones; the method was immunoSEQ multiplex PCR. This table has hundreds of thousands of clones, around 86% appearing once. Sequenced material: peripheral blood. These receptors were collected from a man in his 70s with acute or convalescent COVID-19.

V usage is TRBV20-1 and J usage is TRBJ2-5; 9 nucleotides agree with TRBD2. The J segment lost 1 base and the V segment lost 3 bases, leaving 3 bases of the junction unmatched. There are 14 residues in the CDR3. Germline CDR1 reads DFQATT; CDR2 reads SNEGSKA (reference sequence). The CDR3 here is CSASGTSLQETQYF. The CDR3 DNA sequence: TGCAGTGCTAGTGGGACTAGCCTCCAAGAGACCCAGTACTTC.

The genes are TRBV5-1 and TRBJ2-2; TRBD1 matches 9 bases. Unmatched junction bases numbered 5, after V lost 2 bases and J lost 0 bases. Germline CDR1 reads SGHRS; CDR2 reads YFSETQ. This CDR3 is 17 amino acids long. CDR3 sequence (DNA): TGCGCCAGCAGCTTTTTACAGGGGGCCGCGAACACCGGGGAGCTGTTTTTT. Protein sequence: CASSFLQGAANTGELFF.

The rearrangement links TRBV7-9 to TRBJ1-1; D not certain. Germline-derived CDR1 and CDR2 are SEHNR and FQNEAQ (reference sequence). Trimming removed 3 bases from V and 5 bases from J, with 13 bases in between. The CDR3 is 14 residues long. CDR3 residues: CASSLVALVTEAFF. The CDR3 DNA is TGTGCCAGCAGCTTGGTGGCTCTCGTGACTGAAGCTTTCTTT.

This chain connects TRBV29-1 to TRBJ2-2; 7 bases are shared with TRBD1. The germline V gene encodes CDR1 SQVTM and CDR2 ANQGSEA. V lost 4 bases and J lost 7; bases outside the gene matches: 9. There are 14 residues in the CDR3. This chain's CDR3 is CSVGKGGAGGELFF. CDR3 coding DNA: TGCAGCGTTGGGAAAGGGGGCGCCGGCGGGGAGCTGTTTTTT.

This clone was detected once. The gene calls are TRBV18 and TRBJ2-7; possible D gene TRBD2, 6 bases. The V gene lost 1 base and the J gene lost 5 bases, with 12 bases spanning the gap. Germline CDR1 is KGHSH and CDR2 is LQKENI. This CDR3 has 14 amino acids. The CDR3 region has the DNA TGTGCCAGCTCACCACTACTGGGACTGGACGAGCAGTACTTC. It codes for CASSPLLGLDEQYF.

The chain is built from TRBV28 and TRBJ2-1; TRBD2 agrees at 11 bases. The CDR3 runs to 15 residues. Per germline, CDR1 MDHEN and CDR2 SYDVKM. With V trimmed by 6 bases and J by 2 bases, 3 bases remained unmatched. The CDR3 reads CASSVSGGAYNEQFF. The DNA of the CDR3 is TGTGCCAGCAGCGTTAGCGGGGGGGCCTACAATGAGCAGTTCTTC.

The V call is TRBV10-3, the J call TRBJ1-1; D is unclear. The V end lost 2 bases, the J end lost 4 bases, and 8 bases lay between the germline ends. This CDR3 spans 13 amino acids. CDR1 is ENHRY, CDR2 SYGVKD, per germline. CDR3 in DNA: TGTGCCATCAGTGAGGGAGGGTTCACTGAAGCTTTCTTT. Translation gives CAISEGGFTEAFF.

The V and J genes are TRBV3-1 (or the pseudogene TRBV3-2) and TRBJ2-1; 10 positions agree with TRBD2. V was clipped by 3 bases and J by 3 bases; unmatched bases: 8. The CDR3 contains 17 residues. Germline CDR1 LGHDT, CDR2 YNNKEL (reference sequence). CDR3: CASSQTSRTSGYNEQFF. The CDR3 DNA reads TGTGCCAGCAGCCAGACTTCCAGGACTAGCGGCTACAATGAGCAGTTCTTC.

The chain is built from TRBV7-6 and TRBJ2-2; 7 positions match TRBD1. Trimming cost V 5 bases and J 6 bases; bases outside gene matches: 18. This CDR3 is built from 18 residues. Germline V CDR1 and CDR2: SGHVS, FNYEAQ. DNA for the CDR3: TGTGCCAGCAGCCCCGTGGCAAAAGGGGGCCTAAGCTCCGGGGAGCTGTTTTTT. Translating gives CASSPVAKGGLSSGELFF.

This chain links TRBV24-1 with TRBJ2-3; 9 bases match TRBD1. The CDR3 is made up of 15 amino acids. Germline CDR1 is KGHDR and CDR2 is SFDVKD. Trimming cost V 5 bases and J 4 bases; bases outside gene matches: 6. The CDR3 DNA is TGTGCCACCAGTGGCGGACAGGGGAGATCAGATACGCAGTATTTT. Protein sequence: CATSGGQGRSDTQYF.

The CDR3 DNA reads TGTGCCAGCAGCCAAGGGGGGACAGGGATCTACAATGAGCAGTTCTTC. Translated: CASSQGGTGIYNEQFF. The chain has TRBV4-2 and TRBJ2-1; 9 bases align to TRBD1. The CDR3 contains 16 residues. Germline assignment: CDR1 LGHNA and CDR2 YNFKEQ. The trim removed 1 base at V and 3 bases at J, leaving 4 bases unmatched.

The chain uses TRBV11-3 and TRBJ2-2; maybe TRBD2 (5 bases). Germline V CDR1 and CDR2: SGHNT, YENEEA. CDR3 length: 16 amino acids. The germline V and J ends were trimmed by 2 bases and 4 bases, with 14 bases remaining between them. This chain's CDR3 is CASSLRSTRGTGELFF. In DNA, the CDR3 is TGTGCCAGCAGCTTAAGGAGTACCCGGGGCACCGGGGAGCTGTTTTTT.

This clone showed up just a few times. The CDR3 here is CASSQVGTGGGEQYF. CDR3 nucleotide sequence: TGTGCCAGCAGCCAAGTGGGGACAGGGGGTGGCGAGCAGTACTTC. This sequence joins TRBV3-1 (or the pseudogene TRBV3-2) and TRBJ2-7; the match to TRBD1 covers 11 bases. J was trimmed by 6 bases and V by 1 base; bases with no gene match: 5. CDR1 and CDR2 (germline): LGHDT, YNNKEL (reference sequence). The CDR3 is 15 amino acids.

The J gene is TRBJ2-1, the V gene TRBV21-1; TRBD1, the table's D call, was not compared with the DNA. TRBV21-1 is described as a pseudogene. The CDR3 covers 19 residues. CDR3 in amino acids: CASSTPSHRGTVSYNEQFF. The CDR3 region has the DNA TGTGCCAGCAGCACCCCGTCCCACAGGGGCACGGTATCCTACAATGAGCAGTTCTTC.

The sample holds one count of this clone. The rearrangement joins TRBV28 to TRBJ2-5; tentative D call: TRBD2 (6 bases). CDR1 is MDHEN and CDR2 is SYDVKM in the germline V gene. The CDR3 loop spans 15 amino acids. V lost 4 bases and J lost 4, with 16 bases in between. DNA for the CDR3: TGTGCCAGCAGTTCGACTCGCGGGGCGTCAGAGACCCAGTACTTC. This codes for CASSSTRGASETQYF. Full variable domain (missing parts from reference TRBV28 and TRBJ2-5): DVKVTQSSRYLVKRTGEKVFLECVQDMDHENMFWYRQDPGLGLRLIYFSYDVKMKEKGDIPEGYSVSREKKERFSLILESASTNQTSMYLCASSSTRGASETQYFGPGTRLLVL.

The CDR3 loop is CASSSGGTANEKLFF. CDR3 nucleotides: TGTGCCAGCAGTTCAGGGGGGACAGCTAATGAAAAACTGTTTTTT. The gene calls are TRBV28 and TRBJ1-4; 7 bases line up with TRBD1. Germline CDR1 and CDR2: MDHEN and SYDVKM. The CDR3 covers 15 residues. Unmatched junction bases numbered 5, after V lost 4 bases and J lost 3 bases.

The genes are TRBV5-4 and TRBJ2-7; a weak D match, TRBD1 (5 bases). Germline V gives CDR1 SGHNT, CDR2 YYREEE (reference sequence). CDR3 size: 16 residues. The V end was cut by 6 bases, the J end by 0 bases, with 19 bases between. CDR3: CASTPGASGSSYEQYF. The CDR3 DNA sequence: TGTGCCAGCACCCCTGGGGCCAGTGGCAGCTCCTACGAGCAGTACTTC.

The rearrangement joins TRBV9 to TRBJ2-5; 7 nucleotides match TRBD2. The trim removed 1 base at V and 2 bases at J, leaving 5 bases unmatched. Looked up from germline, CDR1 is SGDLS and CDR2 is YYNGEE. The CDR3 is 15 residues long. The CDR3 spells CASSVNLGGQETQYF. In DNA, the CDR3 is TGTGCCAGCAGCGTAAACCTGGGAGGGCAAGAGACCCAGTACTTC. The full variable domain, its missing parts supplied by reference TRBV9 and TRBJ2-5, is DSGVTQTPKHLITATGQRVTLRCSPRSGDLSVYWYQQSLDQGLQFLIQYYNGEERAKGNILERFSAQQFPDLHSELNLSSLELGDSALYFCASSVNLGGQETQYFGPGTRLLVL.

This clone was counted a few times. The rearrangement links TRBV28 to TRBJ1-4; 9 bases agree with TRBD1. Germline CDR1 reads MDHEN; CDR2 reads SYDVKM. With 2 bases clipped from V and 3 bases from J, the junction kept 1 base outside the gene matches. The CDR3 is 15 residues long. CDR3 in amino acids: CASSLRQGANEKLFF. In DNA, the CDR3 is TGTGCCAGCAGTTTACGACAGGGGGCTAATGAAAAACTGTTTTTT.

The chain's CDR3 is CASSLMGAGGPFYEQYF. DNA for the CDR3: TGTGCCAGCAGCTTAATGGGGGCGGGAGGGCCTTTTTACGAGCAGTACTTC. This chain connects TRBV7-2 to TRBJ2-7; TRBD2 matches at 9 bases. CDR1 is SGHTA, CDR2 FQGNSA, per germline. This CDR3 region has 17 residues. J gave up 4 bases and V 2 bases, and 12 bases lay outside the gene matches.

There are a few counts of this clone. The chain links TRBV7-2 to TRBJ2-2; 11 bases map to TRBD2. Germline V gene lookup returns CDR1 SGHTA and CDR2 FQGNSA. The CDR3 contains 16 residues. Trimming removed 5 bases from V and 6 bases from J; junction bases left unmatched: 8. The CDR3 region is CASSTRLAGRAGELFF. In nucleotides, the CDR3 is TGTGCCAGCAGCACACGACTAGCGGGGCGTGCCGGGGAGCTGTTTTTT.

The chain combines TRBV6-1 with TRBJ2-3, with TRBD2 identical over 10 bases. V trimming: 3 bases; J trimming: 2 bases; junction bases outside the gene matches: 5. CDR1 is MNHNS and CDR2 is SASEGT in the germline V gene. The CDR3 runs to 16 residues. DNA for the CDR3: TGTGCCAGCAGTGATGTTAGCGGGGGGATCACAGATACGCAGTATTTT. Translation: CASSDVSGGITDTQYF.

The CDR3: CASSLGTGGINEKLFF. The CDR3 nucleotides read TGTGCCAGCAGCTTGGGTACAGGGGGCATTAATGAAAAACTGTTTTTT. The chain uses TRBV5-4 and TRBJ1-4, with TRBD1 matching 9 bases. The CDR3 runs to 16 residues. The V segment lost 0 bases and the J segment 4 bases; nucleotides outside the gene matches: 4. Germline CDR1 SGHNT, CDR2 YYREEE (reference sequence).

The chain couples TRBV5-6 to TRBJ2-7; the match to TRBD1 covers 9 bases. Germline trimming cut 0 bases from V and 6 bases from J; bases unmatched to any gene: 10. This CDR3 spans 16 amino acids. Germline V gene data show CDR1 as SGHDT and CDR2 as YYEEEE. The DNA of the CDR3 is TGTGCCAGCAGCTTGGCCCTGGGGACAGGGAAGGGCGAGCAGTACTTC. As protein: CASSLALGTGKGEQYF.

The V and J genes are TRBV3-1 (or the pseudogene TRBV3-2) and TRBJ2-7, with TRBD1 matching 7 bases. The CDR3 contains 13 residues. V lost 4 bases and J lost 7; bases outside the gene matches: 7. Germline V gene sequence: CDR1 LGHDT, CDR2 YNNKEL (reference sequence). The CDR3 loop reads CASSLRQGGEQYF. CDR3 DNA sequence: TGTGCCAGCAGCCTTAGACAGGGTGGGGAGCAGTACTTC.

This sequence joins TRBV7-9 and TRBJ2-5, with D uncertain. Trimming took off 5 bases at V and 4 bases at J, with 11 bases between the two ends. CDR3 length: 13 amino acids. Germline V gives CDR1 SEHNR, CDR2 FQNEAQ (reference sequence). The CDR3 loop reads CASSPSGRETQYF. Here the CDR3 DNA reads TGTGCCAGCAGCCCCTCGGGTAGAGAGACCCAGTACTTC.

The chain carries TRBV27 and TRBJ2-5, with D perhaps matching TRBD2 (5 bases). The germline V and J ends were trimmed by 2 bases and 1 base, with 5 bases remaining between them. The CDR3 has 13 residues. Per the germline V gene, CDR1 is MNHEY and CDR2 is SMNVEV (reference sequence). The CDR3 DNA reads TGTGCCAGCAGTTTACGGGGCCAAGAGACCCAGTACTTC. Translation gives CASSLRGQETQYF.

The chain combines TRBV7-2 with TRBJ1-2; D unresolved. Germline V gene lookup returns CDR1 SGHTA and CDR2 FQGNSA. V was shortened by 1 base and J by 4 bases, with 10 bases between the two germline ends. The CDR3 consists of 14 residues. CDR3 sequence: CASSLGGYGYGYTF. In DNA, the CDR3 is TGTGCCAGCAGCTTAGGCGGATATGGCTATGGCTACACCTTC.

The chain joins TRBV27 to TRBJ2-1, with 7 bases lining up with TRBD2. The germline gives CDR1 MNHEY, CDR2 SMNVEV (reference sequence). With 0 bases clipped from V and 4 bases from J, the junction kept 9 bases outside the gene matches. The CDR3 extends over 17 amino acids. The CDR3 bases are TGTGCCAGCAGTTTATCGGGGGGGGGACTGAGATACAATGAGCAGTTCTTC. As protein: CASSLSGGGLRYNEQFF.

The count of this clone is one. This chain uses TRBV5-1 with TRBJ2-3, with D possibly matching TRBD1 (5 bases). Germline V gives CDR1 SGHRS, CDR2 YFSETQ. Trimming took 4 bases from V and 0 from J, leaving 15 bases between them. The CDR3 has 16 residues. CDR3 coding DNA: TGCGCCAGCAGCCCTGCTAGGGGTTTCAGCACAGATACGCAGTATTTT. Translation gives CASSPARGFSTDTQYF.